These T cell receptor beta chains were read from a single sample in a study of beta chain features in type 1 diabetes. Sequencing used immunoSEQ multiplex PCR; TCRdb keeps in-frame clones, though not all of them. The repertoire consists of 450,000 to 600,000 clones, with approximately 28% occurring once and the leading ten covering about 0.06%. Sequencing input: naive CD4+ T cells from blood. The receptor set was obtained from a young man in good health. CDR3s include the opening cysteine and the closing phenylalanine or tryptophan. The D gene is left open where the match is weak. Only some rows state a clone size, as once, few, many or a class for expanded clones.

j_gene	d_gene	abundance	v_gene	CDR3nt	CDR3aa
TRBJ2-7	TRBD2	-	TRBV10-3	TGTGCCATCAGTGGTCCCCCACCATGGACTAGCGGGAGGTCCTACGAGCAGTACTTC	CAISGPPPWTSGRSYEQYF
TRBJ2-7	TRBD1	-	TRBV6-5	TGTGCCAGCAGTTACTCGAAGGGGACAGGGCACCACGAGCAGTACTTC	CASSYSKGTGHHEQYF
TRBJ1-1	-	-	TRBV20-1	TGCAGTGATCACCAAGAGGGGCGAGCTTTCTTT	CSDHQEGRAFF
TRBJ2-3	-	few	TRBV29-1	TGCAGCGGGTCCGGGACCGAGGGGAGTACGCAGTATTTT	CSGSGTEGSTQYF
TRBJ2-6	-	-	TRBV29-1	TGCAGCGTTGAAGAGGTAGAAGGGGCCTTCTCTGGGGCCAACGTCCTGACTTTC	CSVEEVEGAFSGANVLTF
TRBJ1-4	-	few	TRBV25-1	TGTGCCAGCAGTGAATCCTCACAGGGTTGGGAAAAACTGTTTTTT	CASSESSQGWEKLFF
TRBJ1-5	-	-	TRBV27	TGTGCCAGCAGTTTAGGAACGGAGAGGGGGCAGCCCCAGCATTTT	CASSLGTERGQPQHF
TRBJ1-2	-	-	TRBV27	TGTGCCAGCAGTTTATCAGGGGTGAATGGCTACACCTTC	CASSLSGVNGYTF
TRBJ2-7	-	-	TRBV9	TGTGCCAGCAGCGAGGCCCTGGGCGCGTCGTGGGAGCAGTACTTC	CASSEALGASWEQYF
TRBJ2-1	-	-	TRBV5-1	TGCGCCAGCAGCTCCCCTCGAGGGGAGCGGTCCTACAATGAGCAGTTCTTC	CASSSPRGERSYNEQFF
TRBJ2-7	-	few	TRBV7-2	TGTGCCAGCAGCTTAGACCTGGACAGTTCAACCTACGAGCAGTACTTC	CASSLDLDSSTYEQYF
TRBJ2-1	-	-	TRBV9	TGTGCCAGCAGCGTCTCGACAGTCAATGAGCAGTTCTTC	CASSVSTVNEQFF
TRBJ2-7	TRBD1	few	TRBV29-1	TGCAGCGCTCCGGGACAGGGGTTAACTATCAGCCCCTTCTACGAGCAGTACTTC	CSAPGQGLTISPFYEQYF
TRBJ2-1	-	-	TRBV5-4	TGTGCCAGCAACGGGTACAATGAGCAGTTCTTC	CASNGYNEQFF
TRBJ1-1	-	-	TRBV2	TGTGCCAGCAGTAACAGGGTCTCGGGCACTGAAGCTTTCTTT	CASSNRVSGTEAFF
TRBJ2-5	TRBD2	-	TRBV5-4	TGTGCCAGCAGCTTGGGGACTAGCGGGAGAGTAGAGACCCAGTACTTC	CASSLGTSGRVETQYF
TRBJ2-6	TRBD2	once	TRBV5-1	TGCGCCAGCAGCGGGACTAGCGGGAGCTCTGGGGCCAACGTCCTGACTTTC	CASSGTSGSSGANVLTF
TRBJ2-2	-	-	TRBV25-1	TGTGCCAGCAGTAACGCGAGGAGGACCGGGGAGCTGTTTTTT	CASSNARRTGELFF
TRBJ2-1	-	few	TRBV29-1	TGCAGCGATGGAACAGGCAAGGGGACCTACAATGAGCAGTTCTTC	CSDGTGKGTYNEQFF
TRBJ2-5	-	-	TRBV7-6	TGTGCCAGCAGCTTAGAGGGCGAATGGGCGGGGCAAGAGACCCAGTACTTC	CASSLEGEWAGQETQYF
TRBJ2-3	TRBD2	-	TRBV7-2	TGTGCCAGCAGCTACCTGGGGGGGAGCACAGATACGCAGTATTTT	CASSYLGGSTDTQYF
TRBJ2-1	TRBD2	few	TRBV4-1	TGCGCCAGCAGCCAAGATCTAAGGCGGGAGGTCTATGAGCAGTTCTTC	CASSQDLRREVYEQFF
TRBJ2-1	TRBD2	once	TRBV10-3	TGTGCCATCAGTGAGAACCACCCCAGGGAGGGTAAGCAGTTCTTC	CAISENHPREGKQFF
TRBJ2-3	TRBD1	-	TRBV30	TGTGCCTGGAGCGGGACAGGGAAACGGGATACGCAGTATTTT	CAWSGTGKRDTQYF
TRBJ2-6	-	few	TRBV30	TGTGCCTCCCGCTCTGCTGGGGCCAACGTCCTGACTTTC	CASRSAGANVLTF
TRBJ2-7	-	-	TRBV15	TGTGCCACCAGCAGAGAGGCAGGTCGCTACGAGCAGTACTTC	CATSREAGRYEQYF
TRBJ2-7	TRBD2	-	TRBV28	TGTGCCAGCAGCGCCAGACTAGCGGGGTATACGAAGCAGTACTTC	CASSARLAGYTKQYF
TRBJ2-7	-	few	TRBV6-5	TGTGCCAGCAGTTACACCCTGGGATTAAACTACGAGCAGTACTTC	CASSYTLGLNYEQYF
TRBJ2-6	-	few	TRBV28	TGTGCCAGCAGAGATGCTACAGGATTCTCTGGGGCCAACGTCCTGACTTTC	CASRDATGFSGANVLTF